This TCR beta chain was captured by sequencing in a study of cytomegalovirus exposure and HLA in healthy donors. The PCR contained 60 Vbeta and 13 Jbeta primers. Profiling relied on immunoSEQ multiplex PCR, and the TCRdb table lists in-frame clones only, not all of them. The repertoire includes about 120,000 clones, around 80% of them detected once, and roughly 1.2% sits in the top ten. For this clone: Its target is unknown.

Whole-study findings and limits: Previous analysis showed most TCR beta V segments were productive about 90% or about 30% of the time. Sequencing likely produced, as an artifact, a cluster of highly shared sequence variants.

The germline CDR1 and CDR2 sequences are SGHNT and YYREEE (reference sequence). Trimming at V came to 4 bases and at J to 2 bases, leaving 9 bases not matched to a gene. This CDR3 comprises 15 residues. This TCR derives from a female donor in good health and CMV-seronegative. V gene TRBV5-4 combines with J gene TRBJ2-7; 7 bases are shared with TRBD2. Material for sequencing was PBMCs. The CDR3 sequence is CASSPAGGSTYEQYF. The CDR3 DNA is TGTGCCAGCAGCCCCGCGGGCGGGAGTACCTACGAGCAGTACTTC.